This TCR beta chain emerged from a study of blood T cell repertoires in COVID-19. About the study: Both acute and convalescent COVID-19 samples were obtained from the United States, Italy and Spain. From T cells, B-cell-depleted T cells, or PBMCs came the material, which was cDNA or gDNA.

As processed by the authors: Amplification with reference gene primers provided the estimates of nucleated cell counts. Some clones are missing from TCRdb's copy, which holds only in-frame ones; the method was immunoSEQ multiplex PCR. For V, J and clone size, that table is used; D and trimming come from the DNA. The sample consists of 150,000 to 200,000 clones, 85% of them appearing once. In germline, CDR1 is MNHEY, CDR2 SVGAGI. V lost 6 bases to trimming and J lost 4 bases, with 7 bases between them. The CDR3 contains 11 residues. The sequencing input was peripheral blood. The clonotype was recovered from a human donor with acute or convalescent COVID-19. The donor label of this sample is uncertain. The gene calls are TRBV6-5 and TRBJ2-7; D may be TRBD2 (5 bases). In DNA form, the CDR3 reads TGTGCCAGCAGCCGGGGATACGAGCAGTACTTC. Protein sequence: CASSRGYEQYF.